The 25 T cell receptor beta chains presented below share a single source sample, sequenced in a study of blood T cell repertoires in COVID-19. TCRdb keeps only in-frame clones here, not all; method: immunoSEQ multiplex PCR. The sample has 240,000 or so clones, 75% to 85% seen once; the top ten hold around 12%. Sequencing was done on a sample of peripheral blood. These receptors were obtained from a woman aged 60-70 years with active or convalescent COVID-19.

A few counts support this clone. The gene calls are TRBV10-2 and TRBJ1-2; 8 bases agree with TRBD1. There are 18 residues in the CDR3. V dropped 2 bases and J dropped 8; count of bases not matched to a gene: 19. Germline assignment: CDR1 WSHSY and CDR2 SAAADI. CDR3 sequence (DNA): TGCGCCAGCAGTGAGCCAACTACCTACTTTAGGACAGGGAAGGGCTACACCTTC. Translation: CASSEPTTYFRTGKGYTF.

The V gene is TRBV6-1, the J gene TRBJ1-2; D remains unclear. Germline V gene lookup returns CDR1 MNHNS and CDR2 SASEGT. The V gene lost 2 bases and the J gene lost 10 bases, with 14 bases spanning the gap. The CDR3 totals 13 residues. Written as DNA, the CDR3 is TGTGCCAGCAGTGAACAATTACATGTCATCTACACCTTC. Translated: CASSEQLHVIYTF.

This chain joins TRBV11-2 and TRBJ2-1; 10 bases align to TRBD1. This CDR3 is built from 16 residues. The ends lost 4 bases at V and 4 bases at J; junction bases unmatched: 7. CDR1 is SGHAT and CDR2 is FQNNGV in the germline V gene. The CDR3 nucleotides read TGTGCCAGCAGCTCCCGACAGGGGGCCCGTTACAATGAGCAGTTCTTC. Its protein is CASSSRQGARYNEQFF.

V and J are TRBV28 and TRBJ1-2, with D unresolved. V was clipped by 5 bases and J by 8 bases, with 21 bases between them. CDR1 is MDHEN, CDR2 SYDVKM, per germline. CDR3 length equals 15 residues. In DNA form, the CDR3 reads TGTGCCAGCAGTCCCCCGACGCAAAGTGCTAGGGGCTACACCTTC. Translating it yields CASSPPTQSARGYTF.

The chain joins TRBV19 to TRBJ2-1; 10 nucleotides match TRBD2. This CDR3 spans 15 amino acids. The V gene's germline CDR1 is LNHDA and CDR2 SQIVND (reference sequence). Losses at the gene ends were 4 bases for V and 8 bases for J; bases not matched to a gene: 8. CDR3 residues: CASSTQAGGRYEQFF. The CDR3, as DNA: TGTGCCAGTAGTACTCAAGCGGGGGGGCGGTATGAGCAGTTCTTC.

This clone came up many times. The chain recombines TRBV6-6 with TRBJ1-2, with unresolved D. Germline V gene sequence: CDR1 MNHNY, CDR2 SVGAGI (reference sequence). The CDR3 loop spans 14 amino acids. Trimming took 6 bases from V and 2 from J, leaving 13 bases between them. Here the CDR3 reads CASRGREANYGYTF. The CDR3 region has the DNA TGTGCCAGCAGGGGGAGGGAAGCGAACTATGGCTACACCTTC.

This clone was seen just once. The rearrangement uses TRBV30 and TRBJ2-3, with TRBD2 identical over 11 bases. CDR3 length equals 14 residues. CDR1 GTSNPN and CDR2 SVGIG come from the germline V gene (reference sequence). V dropped 0 bases and J dropped 5; count of bases not matched to a gene: 1. The CDR3 nucleotides read TGTGCCTGGAGTGTGGGGACTAGCGGAGATACGCAGTATTTT. Translated, it gives CAWSVGTSGDTQYF.

This chain links TRBV30 with TRBJ2-1; maybe TRBD1 (6 bases). The germline V gene has CDR1 GTSNPN and CDR2 SVGIG (reference sequence). This CDR3 contains 14 residues. The germline V and J ends were trimmed by 6 bases and 1 base, with 13 bases remaining between them. Written as DNA, the CDR3 is TGTGCCTGCCATCATCAGGGGTCCTACAATGAGCAGTTCTTC. Residues: CACHHQGSYNEQFF.

The sample holds one count of this clone. The V call is TRBV10-3, the J call TRBJ1-1, with unresolved D. Per the germline V gene, CDR1 is ENHRY and CDR2 is SYGVKD. Between the trimmed V and J ends, which lost 6 bases and 5 bases, there was a span of 10 bases. The CDR3 is made up of 12 amino acids. The CDR3: CAIRREGTEAFF. The CDR3 DNA reads as TGTGCCATCAGGAGGGAGGGTACTGAAGCTTTCTTT.

The chain is built from TRBV7-2 and TRBJ2-5; a weak D match, TRBD2 (6 bases). The CDR3 consists of 17 residues. V was clipped by 5 bases and J by 4 bases, with 23 bases between them. Per germline, CDR1 SGHTA and CDR2 FQGNSA. DNA of the CDR3: TGTGCCAGCAGCCCTGGGAATTGGGGGGTGAGATTAGAGACCCAGTACTTC. Translated: CASSPGNWGVRLETQYF.

The chain joins TRBV7-2 to TRBJ1-2, with D perhaps TRBD1 (5 bases). The V end lost 7 bases, the J end lost 6 bases, and 18 bases lay between the germline ends. From germline, CDR1 is SGHTA and CDR2 FQGNSA. The CDR3 length is 14 residues. CDR3 DNA: TGTGCCAGCACCTTCTCGACCAGGGTCGATGGCTACACCTTC. Translated, it gives CASTFSTRVDGYTF.

The rearrangement uses TRBV20-1 and TRBJ1-1; D is unclear. V lost 4 bases to trimming and J lost 8 bases, with 5 bases between them. Germline V CDR1 and CDR2: DFQATT, SNEGSKA (reference sequence). The CDR3 covers 9 residues. CDR3 bases: TGCAGTGCTATTCCGGAAGCTTTCTTT. It codes for CSAIPEAFF.

The chain is built from TRBV24-1 and TRBJ1-2; 9 nucleotides line up with TRBD1. J lost 8 bases, V lost 4 bases, and 7 bases had no gene match. The germline gives CDR1 KGHDR, CDR2 SFDVKD. CDR3 size: 14 residues. The CDR3 bases are TGTGCCACCAGTGACATACAGGGGGCCAGGGGCTACACCTTC. Protein product: CATSDIQGARGYTF.

Here the CDR3 DNA reads TGTGCCCGGGACGGGGCTGGAAACACCATATATTTT. As protein: CARDGAGNTIYF. The rearrangement links TRBV30 to TRBJ1-3; D is possibly TRBD1 (5 bases). V dropped 8 bases and J dropped 2 bases, with 10 bases sitting between them. The CDR3 contains 12 residues. Germline V gene lookup returns CDR1 GTSNPN and CDR2 SVGIG (reference sequence).

CDR3 sequence reads: CASSPRWNTEAFF. The CDR3 coding sequence is TGTGCCAGCAGCCCCCGGTGGAACACTGAAGCTTTCTTT. The genes are TRBV16 and TRBJ1-1; D is unclear. This CDR3 comprises 13 residues. With 4 bases removed from V and 1 base from J, the gap between germline ends came to 7 bases. Germline V gene sequence: CDR1 KGHSY, CDR2 FQNENV.

The chain couples TRBV7-6 to TRBJ1-3; 7 bases map to TRBD1. In germline, CDR1 is SGHVS, CDR2 FNYEAQ. Losses at the gene ends were 2 bases for V and 1 base for J; bases not matched to a gene: 11. CDR3 length: 18 residues. In DNA form, the CDR3 reads TGTGCCAGCAGCTTACGGCCCGGACAGGAGCAGTCTGGAAACACCATATATTTT. Translated, it gives CASSLRPGQEQSGNTIYF.

V is TRBV12-3 or TRBV12-4 and J is TRBJ1-5; 9 nucleotides match TRBD1. V lost 6 bases to trimming and J lost 7 bases; unmatched junction nucleotides: 4. The CDR3 is made up of 13 amino acids. The CDR3 region is CASRQGAVQPQHF. Here the CDR3 DNA reads TGTGCCAGCAGACAGGGGGCGGTGCAGCCCCAGCATTTT.

This clone was observed a handful of times. The chain carries TRBV19 and TRBJ2-1; D unresolved. Per germline, CDR1 LNHDA and CDR2 SQIVND (reference sequence). V lost 7 bases and J lost 0, with 13 bases in between. The CDR3 spans 15 residues. CDR3 sequence: CASKLQATSYNEQFF. In DNA, the CDR3 is TGTGCCAGTAAACTTCAGGCGACCTCCTACAATGAGCAGTTCTTC.

The chain uses TRBV5-3 and TRBJ1-1, with unresolved D. TRBV5-3 is an open reading frame, and its role is uncertain. The V end was cut by 2 bases, the J end by 5 bases, with 10 bases between. The length of the CDR3 is 13 residues. CDR3 protein: CARSLSRETEAFF. CDR3 bases: TGTGCCAGAAGCTTATCTCGGGAAACTGAAGCTTTCTTT.

The CDR3 loop is CATSDRDRLGGQYF. The CDR3 DNA sequence: TGTGCCACCAGTGATCGGGACCGGTTGGGGGGTCAGTACTTC. The chain recombines TRBV24-1 with TRBJ2-4; the D gene is possibly TRBD2 (6 bases). Trimming left V 3 bases short and J 12 bases short, with 17 bases between. The V gene's germline CDR1 is KGHDR and CDR2 SFDVKD. The CDR3 is 14 amino acids.

The chain recombines TRBV4-1 with TRBJ2-5; 13 bases align to TRBD2. V shed 4 bases, J shed 4 bases, and the junction held 9 bases outside the gene matches. The CDR3 contains 17 residues. Germline V gene lookup returns CDR1 MGHRA and CDR2 YSYEKL. The CDR3 is CASSRTGGTSGVETQYF. The CDR3 DNA sequence: TGCGCCAGCAGCCGAACGGGAGGGACTAGCGGGGTAGAGACCCAGTACTTC.

The CDR3 coding sequence is TGTGCCAGCAGCTTGGGTGGACCTTCTATAGGGGATGGCTACACCTTC. Its translation is CASSLGGPSIGDGYTF. The chain recombines TRBV5-4 with TRBJ1-2, with a tentative D call TRBD1 (5 bases). CDR1 and CDR2 from the germline V gene are SGHNT and YYREEE (reference sequence). The CDR3 contains 16 residues. V was trimmed by 0 bases and J by 6 bases, leaving 18 bases between them.

This clone came up once. The rearrangement joins TRBV29-1 to TRBJ1-3, with D tentatively TRBD1 (6 bases). Trimming took off 7 bases at V and 4 bases at J, with 14 bases between the two ends. Germline loops: CDR1 SQVTM, CDR2 ANQGSEA. CDR3 size: 13 residues. The CDR3 DNA reads TGCAGCGCCGGGGGGGCGTCAGGAAACACCATATATTTT. Amino acids: CSAGGASGNTIYF.

J is TRBJ1-3 and V is TRBV24-1; D unclear. V lost 9 bases and J lost 4, with 6 bases in between. The CDR3 is 11 residues long. CDR1 is KGHDR, CDR2 SFDVKD, per germline. The CDR3 sequence: CATLPGNTIYF. CDR3 DNA: TGTGCCACCCTTCCCGGAAACACCATATATTTT.

In DNA form, the CDR3 reads TGTGCCAGCAAATCGACTGAAGCTTTCTTT. This encodes CASKSTEAFF. The chain carries TRBV2 and TRBJ1-1; D is unclear. The CDR3 is made up of 10 amino acids. Germline CDR1 and CDR2: SNHLY and FYNNEI. V was pared by 7 bases and J by 5 bases, with 5 bases between.